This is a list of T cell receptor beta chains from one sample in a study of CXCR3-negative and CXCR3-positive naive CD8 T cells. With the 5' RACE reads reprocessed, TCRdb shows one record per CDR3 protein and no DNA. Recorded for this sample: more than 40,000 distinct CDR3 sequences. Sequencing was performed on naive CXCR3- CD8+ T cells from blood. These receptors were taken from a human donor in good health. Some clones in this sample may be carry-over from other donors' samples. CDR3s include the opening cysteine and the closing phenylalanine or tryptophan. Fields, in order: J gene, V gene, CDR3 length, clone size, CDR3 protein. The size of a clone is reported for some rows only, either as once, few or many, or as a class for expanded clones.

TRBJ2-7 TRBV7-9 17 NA CASSLQGRWDSSYEQYF
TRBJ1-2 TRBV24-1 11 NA CATSGLDGYTF
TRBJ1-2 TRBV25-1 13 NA CASSEWGTEGYTF
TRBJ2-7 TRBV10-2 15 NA CASSEVGVGTHEQYF
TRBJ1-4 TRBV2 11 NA CASRIEQGLFF
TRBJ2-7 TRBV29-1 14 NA CSVVRQDKSYEQYF
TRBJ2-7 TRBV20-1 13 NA CSALDRRSYEQYF
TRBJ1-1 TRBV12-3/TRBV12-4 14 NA CASSLGDLNTEAFF
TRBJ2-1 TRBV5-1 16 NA CASSLGVGGSYNEQFF
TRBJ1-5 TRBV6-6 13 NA CASSSHSNQPQHF
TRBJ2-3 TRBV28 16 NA CASRPRSDTSTDTQYF
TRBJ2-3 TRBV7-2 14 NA CASSETPNTDTQYF
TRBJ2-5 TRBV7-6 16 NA CASSLLQRVHQETQYF
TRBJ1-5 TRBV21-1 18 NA CASSKAAGTLRSNQPQHF
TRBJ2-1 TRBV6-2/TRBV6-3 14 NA CASSTGQGVLEQFF
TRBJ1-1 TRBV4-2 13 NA CASSQDGVVSAFF
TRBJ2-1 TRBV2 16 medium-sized CASTEGPTSSYNEQFF
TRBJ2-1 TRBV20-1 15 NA CSARGDRESYNEQFF
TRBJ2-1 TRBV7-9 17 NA CASSLRVRGRTTNEQFF
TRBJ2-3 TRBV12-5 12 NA CASASIDDTQYF
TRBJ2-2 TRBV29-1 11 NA CSVDTTGELFF
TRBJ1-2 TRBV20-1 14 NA CSCAMQDGEIGYTF
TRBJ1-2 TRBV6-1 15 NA CASSEALAGSYGYTF
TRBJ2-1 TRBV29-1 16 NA CSVEARTSGGATEQFF
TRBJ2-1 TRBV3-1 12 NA CASSPLGDEQFF
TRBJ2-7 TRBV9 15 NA CASSVAWQGAYEQYF
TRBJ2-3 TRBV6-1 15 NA CASSEIAGGTDTQYF
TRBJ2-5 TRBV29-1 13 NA CSLNRDGQETQYF
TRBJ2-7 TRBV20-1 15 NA CSAPSLRDTSYEQYF
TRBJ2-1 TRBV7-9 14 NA CASSLVREHNEQFF
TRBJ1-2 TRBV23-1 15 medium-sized CASTQLDRERYGYTF
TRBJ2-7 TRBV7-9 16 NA CASSFVLGQGPNEQYF
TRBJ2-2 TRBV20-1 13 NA CSARDYVTGELFF
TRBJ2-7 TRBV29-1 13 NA CSVVSGDSYEQYF
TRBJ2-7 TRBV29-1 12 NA CSVRRSSYEQYF
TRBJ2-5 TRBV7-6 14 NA CASSLLGLEETQYF
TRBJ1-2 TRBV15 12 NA CASGGAGYGYTF
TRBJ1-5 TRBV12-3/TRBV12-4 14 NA CASSFPDSNQPQHF
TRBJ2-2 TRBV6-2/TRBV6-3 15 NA CASSYNRGGTGELFF
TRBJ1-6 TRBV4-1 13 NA CASSQAGVSPLHF
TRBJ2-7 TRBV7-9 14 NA CASSSGQAVYEQYF
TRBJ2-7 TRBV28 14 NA CASSTRTASYEQYF
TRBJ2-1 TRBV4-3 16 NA CASSQGQGRTYNEQFF
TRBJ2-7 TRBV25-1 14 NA CASSELGTSYEQYF
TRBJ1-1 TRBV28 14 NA CASRYQGAVTEAFF